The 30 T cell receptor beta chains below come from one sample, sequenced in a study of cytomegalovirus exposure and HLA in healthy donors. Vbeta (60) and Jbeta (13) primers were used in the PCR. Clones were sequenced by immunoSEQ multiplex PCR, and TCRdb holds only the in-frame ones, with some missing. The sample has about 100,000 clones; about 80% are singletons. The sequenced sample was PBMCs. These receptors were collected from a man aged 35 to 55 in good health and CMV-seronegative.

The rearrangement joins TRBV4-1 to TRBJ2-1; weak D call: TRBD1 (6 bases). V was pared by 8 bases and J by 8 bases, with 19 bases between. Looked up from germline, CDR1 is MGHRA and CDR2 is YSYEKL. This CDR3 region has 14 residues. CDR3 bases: TGCGCCAGCGGTTCGGCCGACAGGTACGATGAGCAGTTCTTC. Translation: CASGSADRYDEQFF.

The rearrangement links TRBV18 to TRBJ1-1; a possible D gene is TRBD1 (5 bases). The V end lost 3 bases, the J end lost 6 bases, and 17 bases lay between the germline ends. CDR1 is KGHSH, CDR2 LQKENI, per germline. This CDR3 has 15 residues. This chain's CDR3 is CASSPILQGSPEAFF. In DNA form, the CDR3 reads TGTGCCAGCTCACCCATTCTCCAGGGTTCCCCTGAAGCTTTCTTT.

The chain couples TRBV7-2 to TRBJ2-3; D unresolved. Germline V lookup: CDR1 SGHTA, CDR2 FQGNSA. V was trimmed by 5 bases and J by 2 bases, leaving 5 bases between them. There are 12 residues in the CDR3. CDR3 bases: TGTGCCAGCAGCGCCTACACAGATACGCAGTATTTT. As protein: CASSAYTDTQYF.

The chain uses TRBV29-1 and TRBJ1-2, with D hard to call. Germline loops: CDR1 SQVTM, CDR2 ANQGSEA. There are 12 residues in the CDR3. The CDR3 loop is CSADGNRYGYTF. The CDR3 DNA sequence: TGCAGTGCAGACGGGAATCGCTATGGCTACACCTTC.

The CDR3 DNA reads as TGTGCCACCAGCAGGAGGACAACGGGTTATGGCTACACCTTC. This encodes CATSRRTTGYGYTF. The chain has TRBV15 and TRBJ1-2, with D perhaps TRBD1 (5 bases). The germline gives CDR1 LNHNV, CDR2 YYDKDF (reference sequence). This CDR3 has 14 amino acids. Trimming cost V 3 bases and J 5 bases, with 13 bases left between them.

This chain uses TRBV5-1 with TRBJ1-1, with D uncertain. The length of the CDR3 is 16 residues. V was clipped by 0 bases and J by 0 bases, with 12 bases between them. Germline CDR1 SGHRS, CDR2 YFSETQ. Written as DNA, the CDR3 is TGCGCCAGCAGCTTGGATCCGAGTAGCTTGAACACTGAAGCTTTCTTT. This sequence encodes CASSLDPSSLNTEAFF.

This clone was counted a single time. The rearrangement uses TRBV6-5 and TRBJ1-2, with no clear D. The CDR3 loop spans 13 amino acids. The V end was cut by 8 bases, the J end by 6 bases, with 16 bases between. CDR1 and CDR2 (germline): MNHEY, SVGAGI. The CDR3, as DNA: TGTGCCAGCCAAGGACTTGAAGGGCATGGCTACACCTTC. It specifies CASQGLEGHGYTF.

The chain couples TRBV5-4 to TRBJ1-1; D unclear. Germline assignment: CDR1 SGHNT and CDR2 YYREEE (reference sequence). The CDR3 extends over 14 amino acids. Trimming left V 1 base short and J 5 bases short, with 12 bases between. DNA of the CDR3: TGTGCCAGCAGCTTGCAGTTACAGCTAACTGAAGCTTTCTTT. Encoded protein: CASSLQLQLTEAFF.

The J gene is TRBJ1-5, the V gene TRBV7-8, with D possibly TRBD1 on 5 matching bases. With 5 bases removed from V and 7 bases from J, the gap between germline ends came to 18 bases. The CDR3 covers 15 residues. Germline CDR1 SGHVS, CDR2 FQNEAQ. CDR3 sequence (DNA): TGTGCCAGCAGCCTCGACGGGACTAGCGGCCAGCCCCAGCATTTT. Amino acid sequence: CASSLDGTSGQPQHF.

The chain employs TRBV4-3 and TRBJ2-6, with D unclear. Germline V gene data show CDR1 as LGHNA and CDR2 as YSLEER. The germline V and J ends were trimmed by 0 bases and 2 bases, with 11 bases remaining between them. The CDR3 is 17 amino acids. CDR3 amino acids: CASSQEARRTGANVLTF. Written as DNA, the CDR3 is TGCGCCAGCAGCCAAGAGGCCAGGCGTACTGGGGCCAACGTCCTGACTTTC.

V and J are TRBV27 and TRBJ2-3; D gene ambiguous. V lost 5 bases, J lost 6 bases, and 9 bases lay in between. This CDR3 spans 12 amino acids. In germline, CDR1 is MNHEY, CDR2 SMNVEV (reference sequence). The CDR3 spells CASSPLWDTQYF. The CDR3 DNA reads TGTGCCAGCAGTCCGCTATGGGATACGCAGTATTTT.

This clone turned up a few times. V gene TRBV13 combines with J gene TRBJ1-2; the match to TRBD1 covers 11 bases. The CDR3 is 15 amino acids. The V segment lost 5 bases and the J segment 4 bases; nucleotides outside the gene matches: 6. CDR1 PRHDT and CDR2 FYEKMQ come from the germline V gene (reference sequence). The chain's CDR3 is CASSPGTGGVYGYTF. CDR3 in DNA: TGTGCCAGCAGCCCAGGGACAGGGGGGGTCTATGGCTACACCTTC. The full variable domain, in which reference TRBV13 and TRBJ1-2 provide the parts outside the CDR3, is AAGVIQSPRHLIKEKRETATLKCYPIPRHDTVYWYQQGPGQDPQFLISFYEKMQSDKGSIPDRFSAQQFSDYHSELNMSSLELGDSALYFCASSPGTGGVYGYTFGSGTRLTVV.

Written as DNA, the CDR3 is TGCAGTGCTAGTCGGAGGGGCGGCTACACCTTC. This sequence encodes CSASRRGGYTF. V usage is TRBV20-1 and J usage is TRBJ1-2; D may be TRBD1 (5 bases). The germline V and J ends were trimmed by 3 bases and 8 bases, with 10 bases remaining between them. This CDR3 region has 11 residues. CDR1 is DFQATT and CDR2 is SNEGSKA in the germline V gene (reference sequence).

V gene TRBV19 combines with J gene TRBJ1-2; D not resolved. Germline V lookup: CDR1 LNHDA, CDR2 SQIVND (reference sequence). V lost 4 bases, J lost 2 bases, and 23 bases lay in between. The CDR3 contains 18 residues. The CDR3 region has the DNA TGTGCCAGTAGTACTTCCGGTTTGTCGGCAGGATTCAACTATGGCTACACCTTC. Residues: CASSTSGLSAGFNYGYTF.

The CDR3 DNA sequence: TGTGCCAGCTCACGGGGGCCGGGAGATACGCAGTATTTT. Amino acid sequence: CASSRGPGDTQYF. The chain employs TRBV18 and TRBJ2-3; TRBD1 might be the D (6 bases). The V end lost 4 bases, the J end lost 5 bases, and 10 bases lay between the germline ends. The CDR3 sequence is 13 residues long. Germline V lookup: CDR1 KGHSH, CDR2 LQKENI.

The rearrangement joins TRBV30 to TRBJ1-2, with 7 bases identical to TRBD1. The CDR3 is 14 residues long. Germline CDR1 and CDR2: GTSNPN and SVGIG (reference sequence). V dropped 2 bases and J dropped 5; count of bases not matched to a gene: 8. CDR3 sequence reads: CAWSQGDRSYGYTF. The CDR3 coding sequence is TGTGCCTGGAGTCAGGGGGACCGCTCTTATGGCTACACCTTC.

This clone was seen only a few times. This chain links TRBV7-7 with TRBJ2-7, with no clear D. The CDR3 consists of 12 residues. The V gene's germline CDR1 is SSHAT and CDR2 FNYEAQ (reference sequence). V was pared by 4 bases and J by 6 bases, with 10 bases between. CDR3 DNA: TGTGCCAGCAGCTCCCCTCTTAGCGAGCAGTACTTC. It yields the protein CASSSPLSEQYF. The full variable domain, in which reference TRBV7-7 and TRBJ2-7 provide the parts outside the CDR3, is GAGVSQSPRYKVTKRGQDVTLRCDPISSHATLYWYQQALGQGPEFLTYFNYEAQPDKSGLPSDRFSAERPEGSISTLTIQRTEQRDSAMYRCASSSPLSEQYFGPGTRLTVT.

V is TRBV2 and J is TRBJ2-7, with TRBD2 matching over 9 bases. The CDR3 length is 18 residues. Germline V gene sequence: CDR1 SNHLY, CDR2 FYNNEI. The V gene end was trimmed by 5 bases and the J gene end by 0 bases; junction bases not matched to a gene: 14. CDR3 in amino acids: CASSLGDRLAVNSYEQYV. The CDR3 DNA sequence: TGTGCCAGCAGTTTAGGGGATCGACTAGCGGTGAACTCCTACGAGCAGTACGTC.

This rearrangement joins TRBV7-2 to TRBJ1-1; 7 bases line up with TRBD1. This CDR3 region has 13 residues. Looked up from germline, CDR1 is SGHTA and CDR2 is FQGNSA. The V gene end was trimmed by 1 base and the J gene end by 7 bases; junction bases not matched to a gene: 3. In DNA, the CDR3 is TGTGCCAGCAGCTTAGACAGGGGTGATGAAGCTTTCTTT. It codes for CASSLDRGDEAFF. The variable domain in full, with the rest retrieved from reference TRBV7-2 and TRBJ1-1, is GAGVSQSPSNKVTEKGKDVELRCDPISGHTALYWYRQSLGQGLEFLIYFQGNSAPDKSGLPSDRFSAERTGGSVSTLTIQRTQQEDSAVYLCASSLDRGDEAFFGQGTRLTVV.

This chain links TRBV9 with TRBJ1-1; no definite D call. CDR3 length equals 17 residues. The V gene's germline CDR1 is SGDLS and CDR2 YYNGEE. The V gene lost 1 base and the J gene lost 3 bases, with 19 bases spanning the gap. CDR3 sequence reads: CASSVHGEGVSDTEAFF. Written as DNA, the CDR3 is TGTGCCAGCAGCGTACATGGGGAGGGAGTATCGGACACTGAAGCTTTCTTT. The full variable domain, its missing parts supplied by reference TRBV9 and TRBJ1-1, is DSGVTQTPKHLITATGQRVTLRCSPRSGDLSVYWYQQSLDQGLQFLIQYYNGEERAKGNILERFSAQQFPDLHSELNLSSLELGDSALYFCASSVHGEGVSDTEAFFGQGTRLTVV.

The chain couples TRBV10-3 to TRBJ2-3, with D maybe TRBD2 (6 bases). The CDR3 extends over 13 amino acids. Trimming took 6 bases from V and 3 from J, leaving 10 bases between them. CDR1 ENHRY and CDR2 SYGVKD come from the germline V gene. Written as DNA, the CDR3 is TGTGCCATCAGCTCGGGGGAAACAGATACGCAGTATTTT. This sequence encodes CAISSGETDTQYF.

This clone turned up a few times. The CDR3 sequence is CASSEPGAVGYTF. DNA for the CDR3: TGTGCCAGCAGTGAACCAGGGGCAGTCGGCTACACCTTC. This chain joins TRBV6-1 and TRBJ1-2, with D maybe TRBD1 (6 bases). V gave up 2 bases and J gave up 8 bases, with 12 bases separating them. CDR1 is MNHNS and CDR2 is SASEGT in the germline V gene. There are 13 residues in the CDR3.

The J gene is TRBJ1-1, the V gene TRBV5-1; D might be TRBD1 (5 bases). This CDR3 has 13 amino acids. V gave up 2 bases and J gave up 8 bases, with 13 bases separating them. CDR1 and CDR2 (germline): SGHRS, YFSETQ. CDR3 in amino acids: CASSFERGGEAFF. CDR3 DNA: TGCGCCAGCAGCTTTGAAAGGGGAGGCGAAGCTTTCTTT.

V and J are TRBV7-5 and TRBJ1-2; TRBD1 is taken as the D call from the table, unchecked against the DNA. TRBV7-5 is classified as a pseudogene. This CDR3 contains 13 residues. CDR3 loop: CVRSLNTGAPRTF. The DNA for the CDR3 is TGTGTCAGAAGCTTAAACACAGGAGCCCCGAGGACCTTC.

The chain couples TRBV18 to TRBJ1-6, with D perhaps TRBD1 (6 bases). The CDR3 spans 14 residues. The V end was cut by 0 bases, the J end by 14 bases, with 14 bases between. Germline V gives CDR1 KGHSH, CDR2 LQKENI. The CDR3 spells CASSPPYGRQALHF. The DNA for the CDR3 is TGTGCCAGCTCACCACCGTATGGGAGACAGGCCCTCCACTTT.

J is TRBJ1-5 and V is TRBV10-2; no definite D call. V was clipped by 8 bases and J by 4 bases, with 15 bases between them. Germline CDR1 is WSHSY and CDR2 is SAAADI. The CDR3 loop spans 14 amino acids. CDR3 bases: TGCGCCAGCTCCCTTACCCCGCGGAATCAGCCCCAGCATTTT. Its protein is CASSLTPRNQPQHF.

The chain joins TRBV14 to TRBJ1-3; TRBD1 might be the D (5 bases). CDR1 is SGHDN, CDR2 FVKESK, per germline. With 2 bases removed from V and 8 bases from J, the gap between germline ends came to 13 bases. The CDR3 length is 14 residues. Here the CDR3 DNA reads TGTGCCAGCAGCCAATTAGAAGGGGTGCACACCATATATTTT. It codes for CASSQLEGVHTIYF.

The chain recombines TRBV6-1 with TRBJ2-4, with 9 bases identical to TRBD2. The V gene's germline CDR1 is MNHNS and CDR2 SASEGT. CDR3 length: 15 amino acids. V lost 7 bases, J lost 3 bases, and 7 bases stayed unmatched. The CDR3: CASTGGGAGKNIQYF. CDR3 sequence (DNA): TGTGCCAGCACCGGCGGGGGGGCTGGCAAAAACATTCAGTACTTC.

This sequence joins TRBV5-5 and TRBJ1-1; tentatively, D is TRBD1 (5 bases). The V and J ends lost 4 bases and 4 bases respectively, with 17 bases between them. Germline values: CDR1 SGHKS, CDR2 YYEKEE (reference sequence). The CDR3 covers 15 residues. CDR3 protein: CASSRWGDRSTEAFF. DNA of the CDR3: TGTGCCAGCAGCAGGTGGGGGGACCGGTCCACTGAAGCTTTCTTT.

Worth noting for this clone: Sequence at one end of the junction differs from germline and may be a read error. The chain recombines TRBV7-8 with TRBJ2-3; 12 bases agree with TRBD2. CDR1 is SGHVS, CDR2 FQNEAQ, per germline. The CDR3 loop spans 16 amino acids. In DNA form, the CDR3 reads TGTGCCAGCAGCCTAGCGGGGGGGCGAGAGAAAGATACGCAGTATTTT. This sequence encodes CASSLAGGREKDTQYF.